This TCR beta chain is drawn from a study of CD8 T cells in ankylosing spondylitis. The study, taken as a whole, reports: Within ankylosing spondylitis blood, a TCR beta motif made up of seven to nine highly homologous variants appeared to be characteristic.

The sample holds many counts of this clonotype. Its target is not known. The V gene lost 6 bases and the J gene lost 8 bases, with 16 bases spanning the gap. The CDR3 loop spans 13 amino acids. Libraries for TCR beta were made by quantitative 5'-RACE with molecular barcodes. TCRdb reprocessed the 5' RACE reads with MiXCR, giving one entry per CDR3 protein. The repertoire holds roughly 470,000 distinct CDR3 sequences, with more than 25% as singletons. The source is a male donor with ankylosing spondylitis. The sequenced sample was blood, either unsorted or a sorted T cell fraction (not recorded which). This chain connects TRBV12-3 or TRBV12-4 to TRBJ1-2; D call uncertain. The CDR3 loop is CASRIRTDGGYTF. The CDR3 DNA follows: TGTGCCAGCAGGATCAGGACGGATGGAGGCTACACCTTC.